This T cell receptor beta chain was profiled in a study of blood T cells in healthy people across ages. Losses at the gene ends were 6 bases for V and 7 bases for J; bases not matched to a gene: 11. There are 15 residues in the CDR3. Germline V gene sequence: CDR1 WSHSY, CDR2 SAAADI. Concerning this clonotype: What it binds is not known.

The second PCR ran about 6 to 11 cycles with a sample-barcoded 5' primer and J-beta primers. In TCRdb, the 5' RACE reads were re-called with MiXCR into one record per CDR3 protein. Here the sample spans some 760,000 distinct CDR3 sequences, about 25% being singletons. Overall study results and limits: Roughly linear declines in TCR beta diversity per million T cells occurred with age. The study found TCR beta diversity correlated strongly with naive T cell percentage. There were more naive CD4+ cells and higher diversity in long-lived donors than in aged donors.

The sample was also reused in another study, on T cells of mothers and their children. From that report: The sample comes from fewer than 10 healthy Caucasian donors: mothers and children.

The source is a boy under 18 in good health. The genes are TRBV10-2 and TRBJ1-4; 7 bases agree with TRBD1. The sample was blood. The CDR3 DNA sequence: TGCGCCAGCAGCCGAGGGGGCACCCAGGCTGAAAAACTGTTTTTT. Its protein is CASSRGGTQAEKLFF.